These 32 T cell receptor beta chains were sequenced from one sample in a study of T cell repertoires in cytomegalovirus infection. TCRdb called the reads again in MiXCR, with one record for every CDR3 protein. The sample yields fewer than 700,000 distinct CDR3 sequences, approximately 25% seen once. Specimen: CD8+ T cells from PBMCs. The receptors come from a human donor in good health (CMV status not recorded). Some clones in this sample may be carry-over from other donors' samples.

This clonotype came up many times. The rearrangement joins TRBV4-2 to TRBJ2-3; 12 nucleotides match TRBD2. The germline V gene has CDR1 LGHNA and CDR2 YNFKEQ. CDR3 length: 15 residues. Trimming cost V 4 bases and J 3 bases; bases outside gene matches: 2. This CDR3 is CASSPLAGGTDTQYF. CDR3 in DNA: TGTGCCAGCAGCCCCCTAGCGGGGGGGACAGATACGCAGTATTTT.

This clonotype was recorded at least ten times. The chain joins TRBV7-2 to TRBJ1-1; D is perhaps TRBD1 (5 bases). CDR1 SGHTA and CDR2 FQGNSA come from the germline V gene. The CDR3 runs to 13 residues. V lost 1 base and J 7 bases, leaving 10 bases between the germline ends. CDR3 sequence reads: CASSLVVGGEAFF. The DNA of the CDR3 is TGTGCCAGCAGCTTAGTGGTTGGGGGTGAAGCTTTCTTT.

The table lists this clonotype with a few counts. V and J are TRBV5-5 and TRBJ2-7; possibly TRBD1 for D (6 bases). Germline V lookup: CDR1 SGHKS, CDR2 YYEKEE (reference sequence). CDR3 length: 14 residues. Between the trimmed V and J ends, which lost 4 bases and 3 bases, there was a span of 14 bases. The CDR3 region has the DNA TGTGCCAGCAGCGTAAACAGGGCGGGCTACGAGCAGTACGTC. It is translated as CASSVNRAGYEQYV.

This clonotype was observed at least ten times. The rearrangement links TRBV7-9 to TRBJ2-7; D gene unclear. CDR1 is SEHNR, CDR2 FQNEAQ, per germline (reference sequence). The CDR3 sequence is 14 residues long. Trimming pared 0 bases from V and 5 bases from J, leaving 11 bases between. This CDR3 is CASSLATRPDEQYV. For the CDR3, the DNA is TGTGCCAGCAGCTTAGCAACGCGGCCGGACGAGCAGTACGTC.

This clonotype was seen a handful of times. A clone one base away is much larger, so this may be a read error. The chain links TRBV28 to TRBJ1-2; D gene ambiguous. CDR3 length: 13 residues. V was pared by 5 bases and J by 5 bases, with 12 bases between. Germline V lookup: CDR1 MDHEN, CDR2 SYDVKM. The chain's CDR3 is CASSLPGLYGYTF. In nucleotides, the CDR3 is TGTGCCAGCAGTCTCCCGGGATTGTATGGCTACACCTTC.

This clonotype was observed at least ten times. The chain recombines TRBV7-6 with TRBJ2-3; 8 bases agree with TRBD1. This CDR3 has 18 amino acids. Germline loops: CDR1 SGHVS, CDR2 FNYEAQ. Unmatched junction bases numbered 17, after V lost 3 bases and J lost 6 bases. The CDR3 loop is CASSFVTPGTGSWDTQYF. DNA of the CDR3: TGTGCCAGCAGCTTCGTGACGCCCGGGACAGGATCGTGGGATACGCAGTATTTT.

This clonotype was counted a single time. V and J are TRBV5-4 and TRBJ1-1; no definite D call. The CDR3 runs to 14 residues. Between the trimmed V and J ends, which lost 4 bases and 1 base, there was a span of 11 bases. Germline values: CDR1 SGHNT, CDR2 YYREEE (reference sequence). CDR3 amino acids: CASSALLRNTEAFF. In DNA, the CDR3 is TGTGCCAGCAGCGCCTTACTGAGGAACACTGAAGCTTTCTTT. Drawing the rest from reference TRBV5-4 and TRBJ1-1, the complete variable domain is ETGVTQSPTHLIKTRGQQVTLRCSSQSGHNTVSWYQQALGQGPQFIFQYYREEENGRGNFPPRFSGLQFPNYSSELNVNALELDDSALYLCASSALLRNTEAFFGQGTRLTVV.

The CDR3 reads CASSLRGADEQYF. CDR3 DNA: TGTGCCAGCTCTCTGCGGGGGGCGGACGAGCAGTACTTC. The V call is TRBV2, the J call TRBJ2-7, with 8 bases that match TRBD2. Germline values: CDR1 SNHLY, CDR2 FYNNEI. The CDR3 spans 13 residues. V lost 8 bases and J lost 5; bases outside the gene matches: 8.

This clonotype has more than one count but fewer than ten. The chain recombines TRBV4-1 with TRBJ2-2, with D unresolved. From germline, CDR1 is MGHRA and CDR2 YSYEKL. CDR3 size: 15 residues. Trimming pared 8 bases from V and 2 bases from J, leaving 15 bases between. For the CDR3, the DNA is TGCGCCAGCGGTTTCAACACCTTTAACACCGGGGAGCTGTTTTTT. Amino acids: CASGFNTFNTGELFF.

The sample holds a few counts of this clonotype. The V call is TRBV6-6, the J call TRBJ1-4, with TRBD1 matching over 7 bases. Germline V gene data show CDR1 as MNHNY and CDR2 as SVGAGI (reference sequence). V was pared by 2 bases and J by 2 bases, with 14 bases of the junction left unmatched. The CDR3 spans 19 residues. In DNA, the CDR3 is TGTGCCAGCAGTTACCCTCTCCGGACAGGACCAACGACTAATGAAAAACTGTTTTTT. This translates into CASSYPLRTGPTTNEKLFF.

The V gene is TRBV20-1, the J gene TRBJ2-7; D remains unclear. Trimming pared 4 bases from V and 3 bases from J, leaving 16 bases between. The CDR3 consists of 14 residues. Germline CDR1 and CDR2: DFQATT and SNEGSKA (reference sequence). CDR3 protein: CSAIVDLGNYEQYV. The CDR3 DNA reads TGCAGTGCTATTGTCGATTTAGGGAACTACGAGCAGTACGTC.

The chain uses TRBV7-2 and TRBJ1-2, with D maybe TRBD1 (6 bases). Germline CDR1 and CDR2: SGHTA and FQGNSA. V lost 7 bases and J 5 bases, leaving 14 bases between the germline ends. The CDR3 is 13 residues long. This CDR3 is CASKATGYYGYTF. CDR3 in DNA: TGTGCCAGCAAGGCGACAGGTTATTATGGCTACACCTTC.

This chain connects TRBV6-2 or TRBV6-3 to TRBJ2-1; the D is unclear. The ends were cut back, 7 bases at V and 5 bases at J, with 9 bases in the middle. The CDR3 loop spans 12 amino acids. Germline V CDR1 and CDR2: MNHEY, SVGEGT. The CDR3 nucleotides read TGTGCCAGCACGACCAGCAACAATGAGCAGTTCTTC. This encodes CASTTSNNEQFF.

This clonotype occurred a few times. DNA of the CDR3: TGTGCCAGCAGGGAAGCGGGGGACTACAATGAGCAGTTCTTC. It codes for CASREAGDYNEQFF. V usage is TRBV11-2 and J usage is TRBJ2-1, with 8 positions matching TRBD2. V shed 6 bases and J 3 bases; nucleotides not matched to a gene: 4. CDR1 and CDR2 (germline): SGHAT, FQNNGV. This CDR3 is built from 14 residues.

The V call is TRBV2, the J call TRBJ2-3; 8 bases agree with TRBD2. Looked up from germline, CDR1 is SNHLY and CDR2 is FYNNEI. The CDR3 extends over 18 amino acids. With 2 bases clipped from V and 5 bases from J, the junction kept 15 bases outside the gene matches. The CDR3 DNA is TGTGCCAGCAGTGAATTCGAACTAGCGGACTTCCGGGGAGATACGCAGTATTTT. Protein: CASSEFELADFRGDTQYF.

This chain links TRBV10-3 with TRBJ2-1; TRBD2 matches 14 bases. Trimming at V came to 5 bases and at J to 5 bases, leaving 5 bases not matched to a gene. The CDR3 is made up of 16 amino acids. In germline, CDR1 is ENHRY, CDR2 SYGVKD. CDR3 residues: CAISSGLAGGHNEQFF. CDR3 sequence (DNA): TGTGCCATCAGTTCAGGACTAGCGGGGGGCCACAATGAGCAGTTCTTC.

The chain links TRBV2 to TRBJ1-5; TRBD1 matches at 8 bases. The CDR3 runs 15 residues. The trim removed 6 bases at V and 3 bases at J, leaving 7 bases unmatched. CDR1 is SNHLY and CDR2 is FYNNEI in the germline V gene. The CDR3 is CASRSTGGSNQPQHF. The CDR3, as DNA: TGTGCCAGCAGGAGTACAGGGGGTTCCAATCAGCCCCAGCATTTT.

Points on this clonotype: A read error may explain this, as a much larger clone is one base away. The chain employs TRBV2 and TRBJ2-3, with unresolved D. CDR1 and CDR2 from the germline V gene are SNHLY and FYNNEI. The V end lost 5 bases, the J end lost 2 bases, and 14 bases lay between the germline ends. This CDR3 is 15 amino acids long. The CDR3 nucleotides read TGTGCCAGCAGTTTACTCGGTCTCGACACAGATACGCAGTATTTT. It codes for CASSLLGLDTDTQYF.

Details on this clonotype: At one of its ends the junction is not consistent with the germline gene, which may arise from a read error. The chain carries TRBV6-2 or TRBV6-3 and TRBJ1-2; D gene ambiguous. This CDR3 has 15 residues. The germline V gene has CDR1 MNHEY and CDR2 SVGEGT. CDR3 amino acids: CASSPPDGINYGCTF. CDR3 sequence (DNA): TGTGCCAGCAGTCCTCCGGACGGAATTAACTATGGCTGCACCTTC.

This clonotype was counted ten times or more. This chain joins TRBV7-2 and TRBJ2-1; 9 bases are a match to TRBD1. V gave up 4 bases and J gave up 4 bases; unmatched junction bases: 5. CDR1 and CDR2 (germline): SGHTA, FQGNSA. The CDR3 extends over 15 amino acids. The CDR3 loop is CASSWGQGGYNEQFF. The CDR3 nucleotides are TGTGCCAGCAGCTGGGGACAGGGAGGATACAATGAGCAGTTCTTC.

This chain links TRBV29-1 with TRBJ1-1, with unresolved D. The CDR3 is made up of 12 amino acids. Germline V gene sequence: CDR1 SQVTM, CDR2 ANQGSEA. V lost 8 bases and J 2 bases, leaving 12 bases between the germline ends. The CDR3 loop reads CSPRTFNTEAFF. CDR3 nucleotides: TGCAGCCCCCGGACCTTTAACACTGAAGCTTTCTTT.

The V call is TRBV2, the J call TRBJ2-5; possibly TRBD1 or TRBD2 for D (5 bases each). This CDR3 has 13 residues. Germline V gene data show CDR1 as SNHLY and CDR2 as FYNNEI. Deletions cut 9 bases from V and 2 bases from J, with 13 bases between. The CDR3 loop reads CARGTPDQETQYF. The DNA for the CDR3 is TGTGCCAGGGGGACGCCGGATCAAGAGACCCAGTACTTC.

This clonotype was seen more than once but under ten times. The chain joins TRBV27 to TRBJ2-3; D not certain. V shed 6 bases and J shed 4 bases, with 11 bases lying between them. Looked up from germline, CDR1 is MNHEY and CDR2 is SMNVEV (reference sequence). The CDR3 spans 13 residues. The CDR3 DNA follows: TGTGCCAGCAGCCAAGAGATAGCAGATACGCAGTATTTT. Protein: CASSQEIADTQYF.

DNA of the CDR3: TGTGCCAGCAGCAAACCCGGGACAGGGCTAGAAAATGAGCAGTTCTTC. Its translation: CASSKPGTGLENEQFF. The chain is built from TRBV6-1 and TRBJ2-1; the match to TRBD1 covers 9 bases. Germline values: CDR1 MNHNS, CDR2 SASEGT. The CDR3 runs 16 residues. Trimming at V came to 6 bases and at J to 7 bases, leaving 13 bases not matched to a gene.

The table lists this clonotype with a count of one. The V gene is TRBV4-3, the J gene TRBJ1-6; weak D call: TRBD1 (5 bases). V was pared by 0 bases and J by 13 bases, with 10 bases between. The germline V gene encodes CDR1 LGHNA and CDR2 YSLEER. The CDR3 contains 13 residues. CDR3 loop: CASSQDVWGPLHF. The CDR3 DNA follows: TGCGCCAGCAGCCAAGACGTTTGGGGGCCCCTCCACTTT.

This clonotype was observed a handful of times. The V call is TRBV2, the J call TRBJ2-5; a possible D gene is TRBD2 (5 bases). The CDR3 runs 13 residues. Germline CDR1 is SNHLY and CDR2 is FYNNEI. V was shortened by 7 bases and J by 1 base, with 10 bases between the two germline ends. The CDR3 spells CASIPGFQETQYF. The CDR3 bases are TGTGCCAGCATCCCGGGGTTCCAAGAGACCCAGTACTTC.

In this sample, this clonotype turned up a few times. This chain uses TRBV29-1 with TRBJ2-7, with D unclear. V dropped 4 bases and J dropped 1 base, with 17 bases sitting between them. The CDR3 loop spans 15 amino acids. CDR1 and CDR2 from the germline V gene are SQVTM and ANQGSEA. The DNA of the CDR3 is TGCAGCGTTGGGAACGGGCCGCAAAATTCCTACGAGCAGTACTTC. Protein sequence: CSVGNGPQNSYEQYF.

This clonotype was found many times. The V call is TRBV7-2, the J call TRBJ2-3; D gene ambiguous. The CDR3 loop spans 14 amino acids. Germline values: CDR1 SGHTA, CDR2 FQGNSA. V lost 1 base to trimming and J lost 4 bases, with 9 bases between them. In nucleotides, the CDR3 is TGTGCCAGCAGCTTAGGGAGTAGGGCAGATACGCAGTATTTT. Translated, it gives CASSLGSRADTQYF.

There are many counts of this clonotype. The chain recombines TRBV7-6 with TRBJ2-7, with no clear D. The germline V and J ends were trimmed by 1 base and 1 base, with 8 bases remaining between them. The CDR3 contains 14 residues. CDR1 is SGHVS, CDR2 FNYEAQ, per germline. Written as DNA, the CDR3 is TGTGCCAGCAGCTTAGAAGACGTTTCCTACGAGCAGTACTTC. Translating gives CASSLEDVSYEQYF.

This clonotype has a count of ten or more. The rearrangement uses TRBV6-1 and TRBJ2-1; 8 nucleotides line up with TRBD2. V shed 3 bases, J shed 4 bases, and the junction held 8 bases outside the gene matches. The CDR3 has 16 residues. Looked up from germline, CDR1 is MNHNS and CDR2 is SASEGT. CDR3 sequence (DNA): TGTGCCAGCAGTGAGTTGGCGGGGGGAACTTACAATGAGCAGTTCTTC. Amino acids: CASSELAGGTYNEQFF.

This clonotype appeared a single time. The chain recombines TRBV6-5 with TRBJ1-2; unclear D gene. CDR3 length: 14 amino acids. The germline V and J ends were trimmed by 0 bases and 6 bases, with 11 bases remaining between them. Germline assignment: CDR1 MNHEY and CDR2 SVGAGI. The CDR3 coding sequence is TGTGCCAGCAGTTACTCTCTCGTGCAGGATGGCTACACCTTC. It specifies CASSYSLVQDGYTF.

The chain carries TRBV2 and TRBJ2-2; no clear D. This CDR3 contains 13 residues. Germline V gene lookup returns CDR1 SNHLY and CDR2 FYNNEI. V dropped 6 bases and J dropped 4 bases, with 9 bases sitting between them. The CDR3 protein is CASRAKFTGELFF. The CDR3 DNA reads as TGTGCCAGCAGAGCCAAGTTCACCGGGGAGCTGTTTTTT.